The entry that follows covers one T cell receptor beta chain sequence. Its target is not known. The data originate from a study of post-analysis software for immune sequencing data. The CDR3 runs 11 residues. Trimming shortened V by 5 bases and J by 10 bases, and 11 bases separated the two germline ends. cDNA libraries for TCR beta contained unique molecular identifiers. T cells numbering roughly 0.9 to 10 million yielded cDNA molecules that totaled roughly 500,000. MiXCR, applied by TCRdb to the PCR reads, yields one record per CDR3 protein. The sample contains approximately 770,000 distinct CDR3 sequences, around 46% of which appear only once. Overall study findings and caveats: In patients, TRBV5-6, TRBV5-1 and TRBV20-1 belonged to roughly 5 TRBV segments found more frequently than in controls. Compared with controls, patients showed significantly lower normalized Chao1 diversity.

Sequenced input: blood. The sequence was obtained from a girl under 18 with multiple sclerosis. J is TRBJ1-1 and V is TRBV12-3 or TRBV12-4, with unresolved D. Written as DNA, the CDR3 is TGTGCCAGCAGTCGTGGCATATCAGCTTTCTTT. Encoded protein: CASSRGISAFF.